This TCR beta chain was identified in a study of long-term antiretroviral therapy in people with HIV. The germline gives CDR1 SGHRS, CDR2 YFSETQ. This CDR3 is built from 14 residues. The ends were cut back, 4 bases at V and 6 bases at J, with 16 bases in the middle. Assay version v3.0 of immunoSEQ was used, and it was run at survey level. Repertoires were generated with immunoSEQ multiplex PCR, while TCRdb's copy carries only in-frame clones and drops some. Of some 30,000 clones in the sample, approximately 85% are singletons; the top ten hold almost 4.5%. Study-level findings and limits: Neither ART adherence, viral resistance nor therapy changes were documented. The blood, collected between about 2003 and 2017, was possibly taken under older ART regimens. Controls exceeded HIV repertoires in CDR3 length range.

Notes on this clone: Its antigen is unidentified.

Specimens retained about 1-11 million cryopreserved PBMC preceding DNA extraction. The rearrangement joins TRBV5-1 to TRBJ1-2; tentative D call: TRBD1 (6 bases). This specimen was unsorted PBMCs, taken around 3.3 years after starting antiretroviral therapy. This receptor was taken from a man between 18 and 29 years old with HIV. Here the CDR3 reads CASSLPDRINGYTF. CDR3 DNA sequence: TGCGCCAGCAGCCTCCCTGACAGGATTAATGGCTACACCTTC.